This T cell receptor beta chain was sequenced in a study of blood T cell repertoires in COVID-19. The overall study: Acute and convalescent COVID-19 specimens originated in the United States, Italy and Spain. PBMCs, B-cell-depleted T cells, or T cells were the source of the cDNA or gDNA that made up the material.

Source study methods: Counts of nucleated cells, estimated from reference gene primer amplification, were obtained. Produced via immunoSEQ multiplex PCR; TCRdb's table is partial and in-frame only. D and trimming come from the DNA, and the V and J calls and clone size come from that table. The table has some 310,000 clones, around 86% seen once. This clonotype was obtained from a man aged 50 to 59 with active or convalescent COVID-19. The sequenced sample was peripheral blood.

Written as DNA, the CDR3 is TGTGCCACCGCCGAGCACCCTAATGAAAAACTGTTTTTT. It specifies CATAEHPNEKLFF. J is TRBJ1-4 and V is TRBV2, with D unclear. The germline V gene encodes CDR1 SNHLY and CDR2 FYNNEI. V was clipped by 10 bases and J by 3 bases, with 12 bases between them. The CDR3 loop spans 13 amino acids.